This TCR beta chain was identified during a study of cytomegalovirus exposure and HLA in healthy donors. Study-level points and caveats: It was reportedly the case that the classifier diagnosed cytomegalovirus status with high specificity and sensitivity.

The germline CDR1 and CDR2 sequences are MNHEY and SVGAGI. The CDR3 runs 13 residues. V was clipped by 8 bases and J by 3 bases; unmatched bases: 3. This PCR relied on a set of 60 Vbeta primers and 13 Jbeta primers. The table came from immunoSEQ multiplex PCR; TCRdb's copy has only in-frame clones and leaves some out. The sample has almost 200,000 clones; approximately 85% are singletons. For this clone: The target antigen is unknown.

Specimen: PBMCs. The chain couples TRBV6-5 to TRBJ1-1; 10 bases line up with TRBD1. The receptor was derived from a woman in her fifties or sixties in good health and CMV-seronegative. The CDR3 loop reads CASLDRGYTEAFF. DNA for the CDR3: TGTGCCAGCCTGGACAGGGGGTACACTGAAGCTTTCTTT.